The entry below gives a single TCR beta chain sequence along with its context. The data are from a study of blood T cell repertoires in COVID-19. Study summary: Sites across the United States, Italy and Spain contributed samples from acute and convalescent COVID-19. The analysed material was cDNA or gDNA that came from T cells, B-cell-depleted T cells, or PBMCs.

Original handling: Amplified reference gene primers provided the basis for estimating nucleated cell counts. The protocol was immunoSEQ multiplex PCR, while the TCRdb copy is restricted to in-frame clones and leaves out a portion. Clone size and V and J calls were adopted from that table, with D and trimming inferred from the DNA. Of some 25,000 clones in the sample, around 82% are singletons; the top ten hold approximately 32%. Trimming at V came to 4 bases and at J to 7 bases, leaving 10 bases not matched to a gene. Germline loops: CDR1 SGHDN, CDR2 FVKESK. The CDR3 contains 15 residues. The sample taken for sequencing was peripheral blood. The receptor's source is a human donor in a cohort sampled during active COVID-19. The V and J genes are TRBV14 and TRBJ2-7; 10 positions agree with TRBD2. In DNA form, the CDR3 reads TGTGCCAGCAGCCCTGTTTTAGCGGGAGGCCTGGAGCAGTACTTC. It codes for CASSPVLAGGLEQYF.